These 9 T cell receptor beta chains share one sample of origin, sequenced in a study of blood T cell repertoires in COVID-19. Clones were read by immunoSEQ multiplex PCR, and TCRdb kept only the in-frame ones, dropping some. The sample lists 100,000 or so clones, 81% occurring once. The sequencing input was peripheral blood. The receptors stem from a man older than 75 with acute or convalescent COVID-19.

A single count supports this clone. The J gene is TRBJ2-1, the V gene TRBV9, with D unclear. CDR3 length: 14 residues. V lost 0 bases to trimming and J lost 5 bases, with 9 bases between them. Germline V gene sequence: CDR1 SGDLS, CDR2 YYNGEE. CDR3: CASSVAGQNNEQFF. In DNA, the CDR3 is TGTGCCAGCAGCGTAGCTGGTCAGAACAATGAGCAGTTCTTC.

This sequence joins TRBV11-2 and TRBJ2-5; D ambiguous. Germline V gene sequence: CDR1 SGHAT, CDR2 FQNNGV. The CDR3 has 14 amino acids. Trimming took 5 bases from V and 0 from J, leaving 10 bases between them. This CDR3 is CASSPKQHQETQYF. The CDR3 nucleotides read TGTGCCAGCAGCCCTAAACAGCACCAAGAGACCCAGTACTTC.

The J gene is TRBJ1-1, the V gene TRBV2, with 8 bases aligning to TRBD1. With V trimmed by 8 bases and J by 5 bases, 4 bases remained unmatched. The CDR3 is 12 amino acids. Per the germline V gene, CDR1 is SNHLY and CDR2 is FYNNEI. The CDR3 protein is CASGRTGTEAFF. In nucleotides, the CDR3 is TGTGCCAGCGGAAGGACAGGGACTGAAGCTTTCTTT.

The CDR3 region has the DNA TGTGCCAGCAGCCTCCCTCCGGGGACCGGGGAGCTGTTTTTT. Translation gives CASSLPPGTGELFF. This chain uses TRBV27 with TRBJ2-2; perhaps TRBD2 as D (5 bases). The CDR3 consists of 14 residues. Trimming stripped 6 bases from V and 5 bases from J, with 13 bases between. The germline V gene encodes CDR1 MNHEY and CDR2 SMNVEV (reference sequence).

The chain links TRBV28 to TRBJ1-2; TRBD1 agrees at 10 bases. The CDR3 has 16 residues. CDR1 is MDHEN, CDR2 SYDVKM, per germline. V lost 2 bases to trimming and J lost 6 bases; unmatched junction nucleotides: 9. The CDR3 protein is CASSLRLSGQGNGYTF. The CDR3 coding sequence is TGTGCCAGCAGTTTACGTCTTTCGGGACAGGGGAATGGCTACACCTTC.

The rearrangement joins TRBV5-4 to TRBJ1-2; D possibly corresponds to TRBD1 (6 bases). Germline lookup yields CDR1 SGHNT and CDR2 YYREEE (reference sequence). V gave up 3 bases and J gave up 2 bases, with 8 bases separating them. This CDR3 is 13 amino acids long. CDR3 amino acids: CASSSDSNYGYTF. The CDR3 bases are TGTGCCAGCAGCTCGGACAGCAACTATGGCTACACCTTC.

This rearrangement joins TRBV2 to TRBJ2-7; no firm D call. Deletions cut 6 bases from V and 2 bases from J, with 8 bases between. The CDR3 length is 12 residues. From germline, CDR1 is SNHLY and CDR2 FYNNEI. DNA for the CDR3: TGTGCCAGCAGCGAGTACGCCTACGAGCAGTACTTC. Protein: CASSEYAYEQYF.

This clone was observed a few times. This chain links TRBV28 with TRBJ2-3; possibly TRBD1 for D (5 bases). The germline CDR1 and CDR2 sequences are MDHEN and SYDVKM. This CDR3 has 12 amino acids. V was pared by 6 bases and J by 12 bases, with 16 bases between. The CDR3 spells CASRGQSDGQYF. Written as DNA, the CDR3 is TGTGCCAGCAGGGGGCAGTCAGATGGTCAGTATTTT.

V and J are TRBV28 and TRBJ2-1, with D perhaps matching TRBD2 (7 bases). The CDR3 is 17 amino acids. Germline CDR1 reads MDHEN; CDR2 reads SYDVKM. The germline V and J ends were trimmed by 1 base and 3 bases, with 16 bases remaining between them. The CDR3 region is CASSLSWGGSFYNEQFF. In DNA, the CDR3 is TGTGCCAGCAGTTTATCGTGGGGGGGCTCCTTCTACAATGAGCAGTTCTTC.